Below, 4 T cell receptor beta chains from the same sample are listed, as sequenced in a study of T cells in Graves' hyperthyroidism and ophthalmopathy. RNA transcripts gave rise to amplified TCR beta CDR3 regions. Researchers ran a first-round RT-PCR on the TCR CDR3 using the HTBI primer set. From the multiplex PCR reads, TCRdb called clonotypes with MiXCR, one entry per CDR3 protein. The sample has more than 500,000 distinct CDR3 sequences; 40% to 50% are singletons. Input material: peripheral blood or thyroid tissue (not recorded which). The source of these receptors is an adult woman with Graves' disease, either hyperthyroidism or ophthalmopathy (not recorded which).

In the case of this clonotype: A junction end diverges from the germline sequence, so it may reflect a read error. This chain uses TRBV25-1 with TRBJ1-6; D unresolved. The length of the CDR3 is 14 residues. Per the germline V gene, CDR1 is MGHDK and CDR2 is SYGVNS. This chain's CDR3 is CASSHGRTNSPLHF. The DNA of the CDR3 is TGCGCCAGCAGCCACGGACGGACGAATTCACCCCTCCACTTT.

Comments on this clonotype: A junction boundary mismatches the germline segment, possibly from a read error. This sequence joins TRBV7-9 and TRBJ2-5; 8 bases match TRBD1. The CDR3 extends over 15 amino acids. Looked up from germline, CDR1 is SEHNR and CDR2 is FQNEAQ (reference sequence). The chain's CDR3 is CASSLRSTGEETQCF. The DNA for the CDR3 is TGCGCCAGCAGCCTTCGGTCGACAGGGGAGGAGACCCAGTGCTTC.

The chain joins TRBV7-2 to TRBJ1-2; D not certain. The CDR3 extends over 14 amino acids. The V gene lost 5 bases and the J gene lost 8 bases, with 18 bases spanning the gap. Germline CDR1 and CDR2: SGHTA and FQGNSA. This CDR3 reads CASSQPDSRRGYTF. The CDR3 region has the DNA TGTGCCAGCAGCCAACCGGACTCCCGACGGGGCTACACCTTC. Variable domain in full (rest from reference TRBV7-2 and TRBJ1-2): GAGVSQSPSNKVTEKGKDVELRCDPISGHTALYWYRQSLGQGLEFLIYFQGNSAPDKSGLPSDRFSAERTGGSVSTLTIQRTQQEDSAVYLCASSQPDSRRGYTFGSGTRLTVV.

A remark on this clonotype: A read error is possible here, since a much larger clone lies one base away. This chain connects TRBV19 to TRBJ1-1; a weak D match, TRBD1 (5 bases). This CDR3 has 14 residues. V lost 5 bases, J lost 6 bases, and 16 bases lay in between. Germline lookup yields CDR1 LNHDA and CDR2 SQIVND (reference sequence). The CDR3 DNA reads as TGTGCCAGTAGTCTGCACGGGGCTTCCGCTGAAGCTTTCTTT. Encoded protein: CASSLHGASAEAFF.